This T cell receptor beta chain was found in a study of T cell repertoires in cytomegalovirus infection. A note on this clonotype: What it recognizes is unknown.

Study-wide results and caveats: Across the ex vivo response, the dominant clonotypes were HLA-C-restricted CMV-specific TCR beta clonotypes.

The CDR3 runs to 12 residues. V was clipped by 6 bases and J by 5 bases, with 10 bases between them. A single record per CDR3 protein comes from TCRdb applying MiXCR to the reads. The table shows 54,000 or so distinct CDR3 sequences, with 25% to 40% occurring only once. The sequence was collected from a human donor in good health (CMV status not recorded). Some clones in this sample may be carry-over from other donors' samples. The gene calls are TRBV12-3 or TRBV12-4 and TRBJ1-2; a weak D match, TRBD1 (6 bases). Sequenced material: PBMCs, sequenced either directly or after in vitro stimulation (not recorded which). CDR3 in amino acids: CASSSQGYGYTF. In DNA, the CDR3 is TGTGCCAGCAGCTCACAGGGATATGGCTACACCTTC.